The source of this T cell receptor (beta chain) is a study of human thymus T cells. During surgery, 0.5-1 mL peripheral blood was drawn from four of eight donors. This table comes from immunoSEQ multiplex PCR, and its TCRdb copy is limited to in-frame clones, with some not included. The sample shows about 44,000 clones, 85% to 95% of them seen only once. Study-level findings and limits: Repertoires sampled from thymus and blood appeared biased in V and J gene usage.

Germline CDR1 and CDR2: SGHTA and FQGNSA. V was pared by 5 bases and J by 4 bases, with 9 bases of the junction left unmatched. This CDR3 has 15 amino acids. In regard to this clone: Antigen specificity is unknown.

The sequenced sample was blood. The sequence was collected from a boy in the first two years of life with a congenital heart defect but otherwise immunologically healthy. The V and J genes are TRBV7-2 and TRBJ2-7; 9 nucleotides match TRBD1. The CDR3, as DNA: TGTGCCAGCAGCCTTACAGGGGGCGGGGGTTACGAGCAGTACTTC. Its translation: CASSLTGGGGYEQYF.